This TCR beta chain was identified in a study of early T cells in non-severe SARS-CoV-2 infection. TCRdb called the 5' RACE reads again in MiXCR, with one record for every CDR3 protein. The data contain some 71,000 distinct CDR3 sequences, approximately 9.5% of them singletons. V was clipped by 7 bases and J by 5 bases, with 10 bases between them. This CDR3 region has 12 residues. In germline, CDR1 is MNHNS, CDR2 SASEGT. This clonotype was found a few times. The receptor comes from an adult who was a healthcare worker with PCR-confirmed SARS-CoV-2 infection or an uninfected control (not recorded which). The chain is built from TRBV6-1 and TRBJ2-3; D is ambiguous. The specimen sequenced was whole blood. In DNA form, the CDR3 reads TGTGCCAGCACTCCGGAACGAGATACGCAGTATTTT. The encoded protein is CASTPERDTQYF.